This is a list of T cell receptor beta chains from one sample in a study of CD8 T cells in Susac syndrome. TCRdb fed the immunoSEQ multiplex PCR reads into MiXCR, producing one record per CDR3 protein. The data hold approximately 300,000 distinct CDR3 sequences, with around nine tenths observed a single time. Material for sequencing was CD8+ T cells from PBMCs. These TCRs come from a human donor with multiple sclerosis. Each CDR3 is given with its conserved first and last residue. D genes are given only for firm matches. Part of the rows lack a size; the others show once, few, many or a class for expanded clones.

>.|.|TRBJ2-7|TRBV5-1
TGCGCCAGCAGCTTGTTCCCGGGGTCCTACGAGCAGTACTTC
CASSLFPGSYEQYF
>.|.|TRBJ2-1|TRBV19
TGTGCCAGTAGTGGCAGATACAATGAGCAGTTCTTC
CASSGRYNEQFF
>TRBD1|few|TRBJ2-7|TRBV7-2
TGTGCCAGCAGCTTAGGACAGGGATCTCGCGAGCAGTACTTC
CASSLGQGSREQYF
>TRBD2|.|TRBJ2-1|TRBV9
TGTGCCAGCAGCGTGACAGTAAGCGGGAGCCGCAATGAGCAGTTCTTC
CASSVTVSGSRNEQFF
>.|once|TRBJ2-7|TRBV29-1
TGCAGCGTCCAAAGAGGCATCGCCTACGAGCAGTACTTC
CSVQRGIAYEQYF
>TRBD1|few|TRBJ2-7|TRBV6-4
TGTGCCAGCAGTCCGGGACAGGGCCACGAGCAGTACTTC
CASSPGQGHEQYF
>TRBD2|.|TRBJ2-1|TRBV29-1
TGCAGCGTTGAGACACTAGCGGCATACAATGAGCAGTTCTTC
CSVETLAAYNEQFF
>TRBD2|.|TRBJ2-7|TRBV27
TGTGCCAGCAGTTTACGCGGGAGCTTGACCTACGAGCAGTACTTC
CASSLRGSLTYEQYF
>TRBD2|.|TRBJ2-3|TRBV7-9
TGTGCCAGCAGCTTCCCCATACTAGCGGCCTCAGATACGCAGTATTTT
CASSFPILAASDTQYF
>TRBD1|.|TRBJ2-5|TRBV29-1
TGCAGCGTTGAAGGGGACAGGGTACAAGAGACCCAGTACTTC
CSVEGDRVQETQYF
>TRBD2|.|TRBJ2-1|TRBV28
TGTGCCAGCAGGGGAGGGGAGTCCTACAATGAGCAGTTCTTC
CASRGGESYNEQFF
>.|.|TRBJ2-7|TRBV9
TGTGCCAGCAGCTCCCCAGCCGGGGCCGAGCAGTACTTC
CASSSPAGAEQYF
>TRBD1|.|TRBJ2-7|TRBV28
TGTCCAGACGAGGGGGACAGGGGCTACGAGCAGTACTTC
CPDEGDRGYEQYF
>.|.|TRBJ1-1|TRBV20-1
TGCAGTGCTAGACCGACCGGGCTATTGAACACTGAAGCTTTCTTT
CSARPTGLLNTEAFF
>TRBD1|.|TRBJ2-2|TRBV29-1
TGCAGCGTTGAAGGACAGGGATGGGCCGGGGAGCTGTTTTTT
CSVEGQGWAGELFF
>TRBD1|once|TRBJ1-2|TRBV29-1
TGCAGCGTTCCTTCAGGGGGCCCCAACTATGGCTACACCTTC
CSVPSGGPNYGYTF
>.|.|TRBJ2-2|TRBV6-2/TRBV6-3
TGTGCCAGCAGTTACTTAGGGACCGGGGAGCTGTTTTTT
CASSYLGTGELFF
>.|.|TRBJ1-5|TRBV19
TGTGCCAGTAGTCTCGACACCTTCAATCAGCCCCAGCATTTT
CASSLDTFNQPQHF
>.|once|TRBJ2-2|TRBV6-1
TGTGCCAGCAGCGTCCTAGGGACCGGGGAGCTGTTTTTT
CASSVLGTGELFF
>TRBD2|.|TRBJ2-7|TRBV29-1
TGCAGCGTTGAAGATGGACTAGCGGGAAGCTACGAGCAGTACTTC
CSVEDGLAGSYEQYF
>.|once|TRBJ2-5|TRBV9
TGTGCCAGCAGCGGACCCGAGGGATGGGAGACCCAGTACTTC
CASSGPEGWETQYF
>.|.|TRBJ2-7|TRBV19
TGTGCCAGTAGTATAGCCTCTGGGTCAGACTACGAGCAGTACTTC
CASSIASGSDYEQYF
>TRBD2|few|TRBJ2-1|TRBV11-2
TGTGCCAGCAGCTTACTAGCGGGGGGCAATGAGCAGTTCTTC
CASSLLAGGNEQFF
>.|.|TRBJ2-1|TRBV28
TGTGCCAGCAGTTTCAGAGGGACGTTGGACAATGAGCAGTTCTTC
CASSFRGTLDNEQFF
>.|.|TRBJ1-2|TRBV15
TGTGCCACCAGCAGAGACAACTATGGCTACACCTTC
CATSRDNYGYTF
>.|.|TRBJ1-1|TRBV10-3
TGTGCCATCAGCGCCGAAGGGGGAATCATGAACACTGAAGCTTTCTTT
CAISAEGGIMNTEAFF
>TRBD2|.|TRBJ2-1|TRBV28
TGTGCCAGCAGTTCAGGACCGGGACTAGCGGGGCCCCACTCCTACAATGAGCAGTTCTTC
CASSSGPGLAGPHSYNEQFF
>.|few|TRBJ2-1|TRBV4-1
TGCGCCAGCAGCCAAGATCAGGGGCAGGGCCGGGACAATGAGCAGTTCTTC
CASSQDQGQGRDNEQFF